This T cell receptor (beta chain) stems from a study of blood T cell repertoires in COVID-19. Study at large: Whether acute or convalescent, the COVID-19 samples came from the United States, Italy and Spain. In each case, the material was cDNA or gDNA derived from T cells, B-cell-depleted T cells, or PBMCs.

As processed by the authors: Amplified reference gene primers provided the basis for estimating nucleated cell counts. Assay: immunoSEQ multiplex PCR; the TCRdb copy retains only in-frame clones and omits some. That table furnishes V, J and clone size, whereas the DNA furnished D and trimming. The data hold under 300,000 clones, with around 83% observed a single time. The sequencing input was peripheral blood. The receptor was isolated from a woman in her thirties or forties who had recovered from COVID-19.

The CDR3 loop is CASRQTANYGYTF. The CDR3 bases are TGTGCCAGCAGGCAGACAGCTAACTATGGCTACACCTTC. The rearrangement joins TRBV6-5 to TRBJ1-2; TRBD1 might be the D (5 bases). This CDR3 comprises 13 residues. Deletions cut 6 bases from V and 0 bases from J, with 8 bases between. CDR1 is MNHEY, CDR2 SVGAGI, per germline.